These 15 T cell receptor beta chains were sequenced from one sample in a study of blood T cell repertoires in COVID-19. The data were produced by immunoSEQ multiplex PCR, yet TCRdb's version contains in-frame clones alone and is incomplete. The data hold about 210,000 clones, with 70% to 90% observed a single time. Sequencing was performed on peripheral blood. The receptors were sampled from a woman aged 65 to 85 with acute or convalescent COVID-19.

The chain carries TRBV18 and TRBJ2-1, with D unresolved. Germline V gene lookup returns CDR1 KGHSH and CDR2 LQKENI. The CDR3 totals 15 residues. Trimming shortened V by 5 bases and J by 8 bases, and 19 bases separated the two germline ends. CDR3 DNA: TGTGCCAGCTCATCGAGTCCCTCGATGCTCTATGAGCAGTTCTTC. Translating it yields CASSSSPSMLYEQFF.

V usage is TRBV2 and J usage is TRBJ2-2, with TRBD1 matching over 9 bases. The CDR3 consists of 15 residues. Germline V lookup: CDR1 SNHLY, CDR2 FYNNEI. With V trimmed by 1 base and J by 4 bases, 1 base remained unmatched. The CDR3: CASSEGTGVTGELFF. The CDR3 nucleotides read TGTGCCAGCAGTGAAGGGACAGGGGTCACCGGGGAGCTGTTTTTT.

V is TRBV6-5 and J is TRBJ2-7; 9 bases are shared with TRBD2. CDR3 length equals 15 residues. The germline V gene encodes CDR1 MNHEY and CDR2 SVGAGI. Unmatched junction bases numbered 7, after V lost 5 bases and J lost 2 bases. DNA of the CDR3: TGTGCCAGCAGTCCCGATCTAGCGGGGACCTACGAGCAGTACTTC. It encodes CASSPDLAGTYEQYF.

The chain has TRBV6-1 and TRBJ2-7; D gene ambiguous. V lost 2 bases and J 9 bases, leaving 8 bases between the germline ends. The CDR3 covers 11 residues. CDR1 and CDR2 from the germline V gene are MNHNS and SASEGT. The CDR3 reads CASSETLRQYF. CDR3 sequence (DNA): TGTGCCAGCAGTGAAACTCTAAGGCAGTACTTC.

This rearrangement joins TRBV6-1 to TRBJ1-2; TRBD1 agrees at 8 bases. Per the germline V gene, CDR1 is MNHNS and CDR2 is SASEGT. V was pared by 1 base and J by 8 bases, with 3 bases of the junction left unmatched. This CDR3 is built from 13 residues. CDR3 amino acids: CASSEVGQVGYTF. The CDR3 DNA sequence: TGTGCCAGCAGTGAAGTGGGACAGGTCGGCTACACCTTC.

This chain connects TRBV5-1 to TRBJ2-5; possibly TRBD1 for D (5 bases). CDR3 length: 14 amino acids. Germline CDR1 and CDR2: SGHRS and YFSETQ. V shed 7 bases and J shed 4 bases, with 17 bases lying between them. CDR3 DNA sequence: TGCGCCAGCGCCAGGGATGGCTCAGGAGAGACCCAGTACTTC. It specifies CASARDGSGETQYF.

This chain joins TRBV24-1 and TRBJ2-7; 7 nucleotides match TRBD1. Looked up from germline, CDR1 is KGHDR and CDR2 is SFDVKD. Losses at the gene ends were 5 bases for V and 6 bases for J; bases not matched to a gene: 12. The CDR3 runs to 15 residues. The CDR3 here is CATSGGTGAPGEQYF. CDR3 DNA sequence: TGTGCCACCAGTGGCGGAACAGGGGCCCCCGGCGAGCAGTACTTC.

This clone was counted once. V and J are TRBV6-5 and TRBJ2-7; D possibly corresponds to TRBD1 (5 bases). Looked up from germline, CDR1 is MNHEY and CDR2 is SVGAGI. Deletions cut 6 bases from V and 7 bases from J, with 13 bases between. The CDR3 is 12 residues long. DNA of the CDR3: TGTGCCAGCAGGGTTCCGGCAGGGGAGCAGTACTTC. This sequence encodes CASRVPAGEQYF.

The chain uses TRBV5-1 and TRBJ2-7, with TRBD2 as a possible D gene (5 bases). The CDR3 runs 13 residues. The V gene lost 0 bases and the J gene lost 6 bases, with 10 bases spanning the gap. CDR1 is SGHRS, CDR2 YFSETQ, per germline. The DNA of the CDR3 is TGCGCCAGCAGCTTGGTCGGGGAATTCGAGCAGTACTTC. Its translation is CASSLVGEFEQYF.

This chain connects TRBV15 to TRBJ1-2, with D possibly matching TRBD1 (5 bases). The CDR3 is made up of 15 amino acids. Trimming shortened V by 1 base and J by 3 bases, and 12 bases separated the two germline ends. Germline V lookup: CDR1 LNHNV, CDR2 YYDKDF (reference sequence). The CDR3, as DNA: TGTGCCACCAGCAGAGCTCCCCAGGGCGACTATGGCTACACCTTC. It specifies CATSRAPQGDYGYTF. Full variable domain (outside the CDR3, taken from reference TRBV15 and TRBJ1-2): DAMVIQNPRYQVTQFGKPVTLSCSQTLNHNVMYWYQQKSSQAPKLLFHYYDKDFNNEADTPDNFQSRRPNTSFCFLDIRSPGLGDTAMYLCATSRAPQGDYGYTFGSGTRLTVV.

This chain connects TRBV19 to TRBJ2-3; D is possibly TRBD1 (5 bases). Germline V gene sequence: CDR1 LNHDA, CDR2 SQIVND (reference sequence). V lost 1 base, J lost 8 bases, and 10 bases lay in between. The CDR3 has 13 amino acids. Here the CDR3 reads CASSIGTGGTQYF. CDR3 sequence (DNA): TGTGCCAGTAGTATAGGTACAGGCGGTACGCAGTATTTT.

V gene TRBV27 combines with J gene TRBJ1-1; 10 nucleotides line up with TRBD1. The V segment lost 6 bases and the J segment 9 bases; nucleotides outside the gene matches: 4. This CDR3 has 12 residues. CDR1 and CDR2 (germline): MNHEY, SMNVEV (reference sequence). CDR3 sequence: CASRWTGGQAFF. The CDR3 DNA follows: TGTGCCAGCAGATGGACAGGGGGTCAAGCTTTCTTT.

The J gene is TRBJ1-1, the V gene TRBV6-1; tentatively, D is TRBD1 (5 bases). CDR1 and CDR2 from the germline V gene are MNHNS and SASEGT. Between the trimmed V and J ends, which lost 2 bases and 7 bases, there was a span of 26 bases. This CDR3 contains 18 residues. The CDR3 loop is CASSETWSHGLGPGEAFF. CDR3 bases: TGTGCCAGCAGTGAAACTTGGTCCCACGGATTGGGGCCGGGTGAAGCTTTCTTT.

CDR3 protein: CASSDQPAGQGANEKLFF. CDR3 DNA: TGTGCCAGCAGTGACCAACCTGCAGGTCAGGGGGCGAACGAAAAACTGTTTTTT. This rearrangement joins TRBV6-1 to TRBJ1-4; 8 bases are shared with TRBD1. Germline CDR1 and CDR2: MNHNS and SASEGT. V dropped 3 bases and J dropped 8; count of bases not matched to a gene: 17. This CDR3 has 18 amino acids.

This clone has only a few counts. The rearrangement joins TRBV10-2 to TRBJ1-2, with 9 bases aligning to TRBD1. Germline V gene lookup returns CDR1 WSHSY and CDR2 SAAADI. The V gene end was trimmed by 4 bases and the J gene end by 6 bases; junction bases not matched to a gene: 6. The CDR3 is made up of 14 amino acids. CDR3 sequence (DNA): TGCGCCAGCAGTGGAGGGACAGGGCGGAATGGCTACACCTTC. Residues: CASSGGTGRNGYTF.